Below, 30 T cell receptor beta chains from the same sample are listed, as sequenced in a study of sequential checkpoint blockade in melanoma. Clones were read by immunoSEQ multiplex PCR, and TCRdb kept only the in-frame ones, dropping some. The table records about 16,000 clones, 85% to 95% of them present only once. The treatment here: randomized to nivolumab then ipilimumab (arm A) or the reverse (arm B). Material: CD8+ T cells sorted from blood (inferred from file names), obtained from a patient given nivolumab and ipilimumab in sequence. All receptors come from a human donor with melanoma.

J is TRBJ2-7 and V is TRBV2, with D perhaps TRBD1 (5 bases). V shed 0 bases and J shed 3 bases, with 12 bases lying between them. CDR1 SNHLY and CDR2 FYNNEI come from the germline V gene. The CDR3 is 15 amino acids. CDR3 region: CASSEAQGRGYEQYV. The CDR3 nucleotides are TGTGCCAGCAGTGAAGCGCAAGGTAGGGGCTACGAGCAGTACGTC.

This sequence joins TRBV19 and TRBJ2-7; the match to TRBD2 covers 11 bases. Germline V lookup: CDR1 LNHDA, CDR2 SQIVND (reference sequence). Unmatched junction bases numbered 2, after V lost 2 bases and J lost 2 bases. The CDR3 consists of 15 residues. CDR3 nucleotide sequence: TGTGCCAGTAGTATAACACTAGCGGGAGCCTACGAGCAGTACTTC. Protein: CASSITLAGAYEQYF.

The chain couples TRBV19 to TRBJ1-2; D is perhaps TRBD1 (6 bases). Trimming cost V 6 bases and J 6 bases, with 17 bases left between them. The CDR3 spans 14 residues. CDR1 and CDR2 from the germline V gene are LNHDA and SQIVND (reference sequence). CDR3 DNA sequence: TGTGCCAGTAGCTCCACTACGGGGGGCAATGGCTACACCTTC. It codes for CASSSTTGGNGYTF.

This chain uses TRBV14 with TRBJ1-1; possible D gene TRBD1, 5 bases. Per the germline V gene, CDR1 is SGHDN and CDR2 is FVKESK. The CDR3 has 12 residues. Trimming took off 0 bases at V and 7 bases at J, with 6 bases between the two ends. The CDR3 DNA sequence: TGTGCCAGCAGCCAAGAGGGGCGTGAAGCTTTCTTT. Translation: CASSQEGREAFF.

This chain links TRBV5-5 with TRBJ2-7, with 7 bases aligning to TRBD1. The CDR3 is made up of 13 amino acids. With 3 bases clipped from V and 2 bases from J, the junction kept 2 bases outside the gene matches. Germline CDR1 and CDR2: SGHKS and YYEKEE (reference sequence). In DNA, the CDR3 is TGTGCCAGCAGCTACAGGGGTACCTACGAGCAGTACGTC. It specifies CASSYRGTYEQYV.

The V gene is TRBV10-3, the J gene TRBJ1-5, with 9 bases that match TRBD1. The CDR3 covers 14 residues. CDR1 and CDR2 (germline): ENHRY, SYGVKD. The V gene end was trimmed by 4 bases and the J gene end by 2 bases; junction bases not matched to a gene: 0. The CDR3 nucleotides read TGTGCCATCAGTGGGACAGGGGGCAATCAGCCCCAGCATTTT. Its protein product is CAISGTGGNQPQHF.

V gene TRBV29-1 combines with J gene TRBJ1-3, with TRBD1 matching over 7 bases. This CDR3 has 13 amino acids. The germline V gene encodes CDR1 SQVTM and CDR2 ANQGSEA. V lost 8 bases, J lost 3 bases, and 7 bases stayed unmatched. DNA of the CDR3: TGCAGCTATTCCGGGACAGTTGGAAACACCATATATTTT. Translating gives CSYSGTVGNTIYF.

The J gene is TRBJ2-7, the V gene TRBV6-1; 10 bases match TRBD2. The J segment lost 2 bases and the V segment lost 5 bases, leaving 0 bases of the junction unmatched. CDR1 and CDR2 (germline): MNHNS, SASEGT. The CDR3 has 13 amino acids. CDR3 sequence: CASSLAGAYEQYF. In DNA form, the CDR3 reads TGTGCCAGCAGTCTAGCGGGGGCCTACGAGCAGTACTTC.

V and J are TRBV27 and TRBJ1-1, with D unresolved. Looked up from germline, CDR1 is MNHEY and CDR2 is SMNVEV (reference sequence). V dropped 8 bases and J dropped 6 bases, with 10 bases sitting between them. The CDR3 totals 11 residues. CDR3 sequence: CASFVGAEAFF. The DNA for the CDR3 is TGTGCCAGCTTCGTCGGGGCTGAAGCTTTCTTT.

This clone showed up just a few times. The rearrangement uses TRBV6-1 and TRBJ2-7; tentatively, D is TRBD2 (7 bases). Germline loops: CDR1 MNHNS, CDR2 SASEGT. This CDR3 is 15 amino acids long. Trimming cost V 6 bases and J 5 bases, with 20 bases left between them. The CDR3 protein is CASRREGGSLDEQYV. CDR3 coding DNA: TGTGCCAGCAGGAGGGAGGGGGGGTCCTTAGACGAGCAGTACGTC.

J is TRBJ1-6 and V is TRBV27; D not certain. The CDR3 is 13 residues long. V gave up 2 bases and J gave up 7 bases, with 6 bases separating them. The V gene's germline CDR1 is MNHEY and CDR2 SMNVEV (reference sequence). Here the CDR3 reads CASSLRANSPLHF. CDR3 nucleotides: TGTGCCAGCAGTTTAAGAGCGAATTCACCCCTCCACTTT.

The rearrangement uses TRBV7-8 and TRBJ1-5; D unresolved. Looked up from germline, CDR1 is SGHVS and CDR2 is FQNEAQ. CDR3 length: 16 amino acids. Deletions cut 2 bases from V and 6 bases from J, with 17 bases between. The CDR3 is CASSLNVGGRSQPQHF. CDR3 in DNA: TGTGCCAGCAGCTTAAATGTAGGAGGGAGGTCTCAGCCCCAGCATTTT.

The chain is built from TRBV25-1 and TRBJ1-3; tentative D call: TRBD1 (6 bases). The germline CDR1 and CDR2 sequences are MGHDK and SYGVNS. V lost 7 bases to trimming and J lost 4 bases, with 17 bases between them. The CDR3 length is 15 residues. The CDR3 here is CASTRDIARGNTIYF. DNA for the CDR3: TGTGCCAGCACCAGGGACATCGCCCGAGGAAACACCATATATTTT.

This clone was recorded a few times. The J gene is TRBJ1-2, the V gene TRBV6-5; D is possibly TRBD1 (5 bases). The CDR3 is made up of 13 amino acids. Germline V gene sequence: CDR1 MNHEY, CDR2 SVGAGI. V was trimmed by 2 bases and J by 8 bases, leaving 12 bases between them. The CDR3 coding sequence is TGTGCCAGCAGTTACACAGGAGGGGACGGCTACACCTTC. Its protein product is CASSYTGGDGYTF.

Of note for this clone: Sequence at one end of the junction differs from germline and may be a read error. The CDR3 region has the DNA TGTACCAGCAGCGACCGGGACTTTAGCAATCAGCCCCAGCATTTT. This sequence encodes CTSSDRDFSNQPQHF. J is TRBJ1-5 and V is TRBV28, with a tentative D call TRBD1 (5 bases). The CDR3 has 15 residues. From germline, CDR1 is MDHEN and CDR2 SYDVKM.

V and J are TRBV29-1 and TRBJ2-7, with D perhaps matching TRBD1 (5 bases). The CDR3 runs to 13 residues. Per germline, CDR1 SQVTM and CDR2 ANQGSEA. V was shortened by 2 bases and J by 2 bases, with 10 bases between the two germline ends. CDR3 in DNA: TGCAGCGTTGAATCCGAGACAGCCTACGAGCAGTACTTC. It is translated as CSVESETAYEQYF.

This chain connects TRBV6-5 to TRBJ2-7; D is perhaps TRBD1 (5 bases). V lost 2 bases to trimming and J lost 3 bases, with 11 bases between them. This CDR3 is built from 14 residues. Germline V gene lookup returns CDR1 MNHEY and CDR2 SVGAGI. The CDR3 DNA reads TGTGCCAGCAGTTACGGTCAGGGCCGCTACGAGCAGTACTTC. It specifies CASSYGQGRYEQYF.

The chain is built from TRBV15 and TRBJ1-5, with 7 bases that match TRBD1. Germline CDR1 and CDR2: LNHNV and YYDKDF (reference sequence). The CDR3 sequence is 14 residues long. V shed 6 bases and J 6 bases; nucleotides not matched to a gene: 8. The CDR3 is CATRDRQGGQPQHF. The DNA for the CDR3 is TGTGCCACCAGGGACAGACAGGGAGGTCAGCCCCAGCATTTT.

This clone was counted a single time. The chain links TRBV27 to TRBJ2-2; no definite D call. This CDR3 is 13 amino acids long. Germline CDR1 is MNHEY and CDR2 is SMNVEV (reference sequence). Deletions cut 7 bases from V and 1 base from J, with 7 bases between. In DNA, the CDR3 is TGTGCCAGCATCCACAGGAACACCGGGGAGCTGTTTTTT. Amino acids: CASIHRNTGELFF.

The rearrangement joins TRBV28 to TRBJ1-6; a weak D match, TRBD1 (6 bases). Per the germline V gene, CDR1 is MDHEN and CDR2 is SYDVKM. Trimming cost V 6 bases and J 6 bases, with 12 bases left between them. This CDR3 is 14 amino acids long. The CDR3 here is CASSRTATNSPLHF. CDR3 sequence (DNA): TGTGCCAGCAGCCGGACAGCCACTAATTCACCCCTCCACTTT.

The CDR3 region is CASSQVSQGTYGYTF. The DNA for the CDR3 is TGCGCCAGCAGCCAAGTCTCACAGGGAACCTATGGCTACACCTTC. This sequence joins TRBV4-3 and TRBJ1-2; D may be TRBD1 (6 bases). Germline CDR1 and CDR2: LGHNA and YSLEER. This CDR3 is 15 amino acids long. Between the trimmed V and J ends, which lost 1 base and 4 bases, there was a span of 13 bases.

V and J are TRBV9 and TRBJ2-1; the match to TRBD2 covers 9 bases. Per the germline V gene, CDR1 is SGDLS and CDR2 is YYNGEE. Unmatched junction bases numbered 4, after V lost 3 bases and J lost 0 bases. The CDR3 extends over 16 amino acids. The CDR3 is CASSERSGSSYNEQFF. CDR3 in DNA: TGTGCCAGCAGCGAGCGTAGCGGGAGCTCCTACAATGAGCAGTTCTTC.

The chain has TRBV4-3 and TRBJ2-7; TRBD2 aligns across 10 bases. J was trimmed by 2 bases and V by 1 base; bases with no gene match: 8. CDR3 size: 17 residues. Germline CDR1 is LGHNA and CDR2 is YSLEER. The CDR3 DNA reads TGCGCCAGCAGCCAAGGTCTAGCGGGAGAGATTACCTACGAGCAGTACTTC. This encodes CASSQGLAGEITYEQYF.

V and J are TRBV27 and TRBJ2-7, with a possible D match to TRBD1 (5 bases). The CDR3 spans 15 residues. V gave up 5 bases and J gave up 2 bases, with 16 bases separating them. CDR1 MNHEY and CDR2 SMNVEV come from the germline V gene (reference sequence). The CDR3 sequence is CASSPQDIPPYEQYF. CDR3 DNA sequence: TGTGCCAGCAGTCCGCAGGACATCCCCCCCTACGAGCAGTACTTC.

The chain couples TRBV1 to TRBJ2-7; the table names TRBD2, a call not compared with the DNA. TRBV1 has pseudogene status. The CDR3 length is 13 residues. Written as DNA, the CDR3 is TGCACCAGCAGCCACTATACTACCTACGAGCAGTACTTC. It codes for CTSSHYTTYEQYF.

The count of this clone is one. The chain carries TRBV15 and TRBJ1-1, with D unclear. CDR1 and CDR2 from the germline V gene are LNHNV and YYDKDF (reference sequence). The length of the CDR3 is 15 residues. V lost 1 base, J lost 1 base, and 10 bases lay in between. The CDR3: CATSRVPTPNTEAFF. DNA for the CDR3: TGTGCCACCAGCAGAGTACCGACACCGAACACTGAAGCTTTCTTT.

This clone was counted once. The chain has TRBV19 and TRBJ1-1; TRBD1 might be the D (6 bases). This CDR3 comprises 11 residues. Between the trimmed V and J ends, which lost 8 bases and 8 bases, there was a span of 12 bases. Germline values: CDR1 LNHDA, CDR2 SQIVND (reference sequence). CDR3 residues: CASWGGQEAFF. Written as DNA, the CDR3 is TGTGCCAGTTGGGGGGGGCAAGAAGCTTTCTTT.

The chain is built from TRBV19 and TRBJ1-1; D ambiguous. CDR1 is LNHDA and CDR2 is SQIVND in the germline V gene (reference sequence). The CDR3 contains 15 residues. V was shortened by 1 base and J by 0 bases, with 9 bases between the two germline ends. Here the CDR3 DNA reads TGTGCCAGTAGTATAGGGGCAGCTCTGAACACTGAAGCTTTCTTT. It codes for CASSIGAALNTEAFF. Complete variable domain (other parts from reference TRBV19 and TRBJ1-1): DGGITQSPKYLFRKEGQNVTLSCEQNLNHDAMYWYRQDPGQGLRLIYYSQIVNDFQKGDIAEGYSVSREKKESFPLTVTSAQKNPTAFYLCASSIGAALNTEAFFGQGTRLTVV.

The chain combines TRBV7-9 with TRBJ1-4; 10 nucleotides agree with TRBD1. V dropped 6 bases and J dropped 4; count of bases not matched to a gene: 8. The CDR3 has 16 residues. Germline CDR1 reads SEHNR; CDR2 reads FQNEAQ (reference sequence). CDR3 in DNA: TGTGCCAGCAGTGATCGGGGGGACAGGGGTAATGAAAAACTGTTTTTT. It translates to CASSDRGDRGNEKLFF.

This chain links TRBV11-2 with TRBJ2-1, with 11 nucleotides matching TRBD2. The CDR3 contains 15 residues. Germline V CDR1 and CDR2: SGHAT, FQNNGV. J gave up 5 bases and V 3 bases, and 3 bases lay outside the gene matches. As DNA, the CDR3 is TGTGCCAGCAGCTTTATAGCGGGGGGGGACAATGAGCAGTTCTTC. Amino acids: CASSFIAGGDNEQFF.